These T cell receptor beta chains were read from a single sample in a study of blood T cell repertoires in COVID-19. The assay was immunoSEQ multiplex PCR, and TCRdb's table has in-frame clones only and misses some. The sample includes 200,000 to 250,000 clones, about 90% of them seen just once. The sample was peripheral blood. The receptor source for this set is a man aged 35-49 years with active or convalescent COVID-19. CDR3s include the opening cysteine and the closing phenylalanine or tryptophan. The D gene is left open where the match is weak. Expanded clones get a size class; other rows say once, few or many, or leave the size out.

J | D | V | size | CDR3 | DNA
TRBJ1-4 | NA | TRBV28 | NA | CASSAPYSTNEKLFF | TGTGCCAGCAGTGCGCCGTACTCAACTAATGAAAAACTGTTTTTT
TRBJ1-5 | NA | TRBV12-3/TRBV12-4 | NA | CASSLDGDQPQHF | TGTGCCAGCAGCTTGGACGGGGATCAGCCCCAGCATTTT
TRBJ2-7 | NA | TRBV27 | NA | CASSLYSQGYEQYF | TGTGCCAGCAGTTTATATTCTCAGGGCTACGAGCAGTACTTC
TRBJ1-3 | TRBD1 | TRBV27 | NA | CASRLQGATGNTIYF | TGTGCCAGCAGGCTACAGGGGGCAACTGGAAACACCATATATTTT
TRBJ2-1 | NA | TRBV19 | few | CASSTVPEQFF | TGTGCCAGTAGTACGGTGCCCGAGCAGTTCTTC
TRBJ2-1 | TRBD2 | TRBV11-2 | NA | CASSSQRERGEQFF | TGTGCCAGCAGCTCGCAGCGGGAGCGGGGTGAGCAGTTCTTC
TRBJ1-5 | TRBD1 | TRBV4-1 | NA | CASSQPGGGNQPQHF | TGCGCCAGCAGCCAACCAGGGGGAGGCAATCAGCCCCAGCATTTT
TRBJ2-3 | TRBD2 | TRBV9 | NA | CASSVGASGRRGDTQYF | TGTGCCAGCAGCGTAGGGGCTAGCGGGAGGAGGGGAGATACGCAGTATTTT
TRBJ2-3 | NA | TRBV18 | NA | CASRELPNPTDTQYF | TGTGCCAGCCGAGAACTCCCGAATCCCACAGATACGCAGTATTTT
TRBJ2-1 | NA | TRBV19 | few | CASRESSNEQFF | TGTGCCAGTCGGGAGAGTAGTAATGAGCAGTTCTTC
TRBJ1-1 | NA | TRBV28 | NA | CASSLVSGLAFF | TGTGCCAGCAGTTTGGTGTCAGGGTTGGCTTTCTTT
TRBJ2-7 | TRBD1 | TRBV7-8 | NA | CASSLRTGDYEQYF | TGTGCCAGCAGCCTTAGGACAGGGGACTACGAGCAGTACTTC
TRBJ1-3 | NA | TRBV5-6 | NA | CASSLSGSLPSGNTIYF | TGTGCCAGCAGCTTGAGTGGCAGTCTTCCCTCTGGAAACACCATATATTTT
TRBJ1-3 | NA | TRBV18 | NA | CASSPSTGGNTIYF | TGTGCCAGCTCACCCTCGACGGGTGGAAACACCATATATTTT
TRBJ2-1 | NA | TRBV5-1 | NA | CASNLEGSYNEQFF | TGCGCCAGCAACCTGGAGGGTTCCTACAATGAGCAGTTCTTC
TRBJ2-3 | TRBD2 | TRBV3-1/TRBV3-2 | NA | CASSPLTSGGPTDTQYF | TGTGCCAGCAGCCCGCTGACTAGCGGGGGCCCCACAGATACGCAGTATTTT
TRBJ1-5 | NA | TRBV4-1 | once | CASSQTTVNNQPQHF | TGCGCCAGCAGCCAGACGACAGTTAACAATCAGCCCCAGCATTTT
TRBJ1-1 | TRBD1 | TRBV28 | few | CASSSPGQGNTEAFF | TGTGCCAGCAGTTCCCCGGGACAGGGGAACACTGAAGCTTTCTTT
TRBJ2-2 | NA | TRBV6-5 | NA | CASSYWRDPGELFF | TGTGCCAGCAGTTACTGGAGGGACCCCGGGGAGCTGTTTTTT
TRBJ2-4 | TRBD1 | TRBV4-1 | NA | CASSQVPGTGKNIQYF | TGCGCCAGCAGCCAAGTCCCGGGGACAGGAAAAAACATTCAGTACTTC
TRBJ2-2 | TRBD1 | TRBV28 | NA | CASRRDRGRAGELFF | TGTGCCAGCAGGAGGGACAGGGGGCGAGCCGGGGAGCTGTTTTTT
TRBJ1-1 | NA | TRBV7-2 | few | CASSYSSVMNTEAFF | TGTGCCAGCAGCTATTCGTCAGTGATGAACACTGAAGCTTTCTTT
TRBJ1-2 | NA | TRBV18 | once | CASSPEGGNYGYTF | TGTGCCAGCTCACCAGAAGGAGGAAACTATGGCTACACCTTC
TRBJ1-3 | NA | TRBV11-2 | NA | CASRGAGASGNTIYF | TGTGCCAGCAGGGGGGCAGGGGCTTCTGGAAACACCATATATTTT
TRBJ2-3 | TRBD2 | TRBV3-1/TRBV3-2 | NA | CASSQGLAGARGTDTQYF | TGTGCCAGCAGCCAGGGACTAGCGGGGGCCCGAGGCACAGATACGCAGTATTTT
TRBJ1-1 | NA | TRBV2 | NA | CASSERVGSTEAFF | TGTGCCAGCAGTGAAAGGGTCGGGAGCACTGAAGCTTTCTTT
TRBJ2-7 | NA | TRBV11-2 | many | CASSRERYEQYF | TGTGCCAGCAGCCGAGAACGATACGAGCAGTACTTC
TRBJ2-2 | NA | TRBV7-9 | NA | CASKGVWAGELFF | TGTGCCAGCAAGGGGGTATGGGCCGGGGAGCTGTTTTTT
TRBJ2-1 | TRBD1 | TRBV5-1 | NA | CASSPTGSEQFF | TGCGCCAGCAGCCCGACAGGGAGTGAGCAGTTCTTC
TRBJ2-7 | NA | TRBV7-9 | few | CASSRYDQAPGEQYF | TGTGCCAGCAGCCGTTATGATCAGGCTCCTGGCGAGCAGTACTTC
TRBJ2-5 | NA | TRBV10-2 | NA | CASSSNREQETQYF | TGCGCCAGCAGTTCGAACAGGGAACAAGAGACCCAGTACTTC
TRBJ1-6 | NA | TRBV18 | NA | CASSPETGFATNSPLHF | TGTGCCAGCTCACCGGAGACAGGCTTTGCGACTAATTCACCCCTCCACTTT
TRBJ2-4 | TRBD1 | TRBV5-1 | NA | CASSTRGLEAKNIQYF | TGCGCCAGCAGCACGAGGGGGCTTGAAGCCAAAAACATTCAGTACTTC
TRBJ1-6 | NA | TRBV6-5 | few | CASSYEGGSPLHF | TGTGCCAGCAGTTACGAAGGGGGTTCACCCCTCCACTTT
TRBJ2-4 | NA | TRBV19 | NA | CASSITSSGGIQYF | TGTGCCAGTAGTATTACGTCCAGTGGAGGCATTCAGTACTTC
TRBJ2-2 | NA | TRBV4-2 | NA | CASSQRASVRGEYTGELFF | TGTGCCAGCAGCCAAAGGGCGTCGGTTCGCGGGGAGTACACCGGGGAGCTGTTTTTT
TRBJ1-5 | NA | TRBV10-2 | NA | CASSESGGARDQPQHF | TGCGCCAGCAGTGAGTCGGGAGGGGCCCGGGATCAGCCCCAGCATTTT
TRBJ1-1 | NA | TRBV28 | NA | CASSRRMGGLPTEAFF | TGTGCCAGCAGTCGAAGGATGGGCGGACTTCCCACTGAAGCTTTCTTT
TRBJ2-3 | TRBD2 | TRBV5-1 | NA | CASSLIRGGGTDTQYF | TGCGCCAGCAGCTTGATACGCGGGGGGGGAACAGATACGCAGTATTTT
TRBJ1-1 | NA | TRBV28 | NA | CASRRDTPLNTEAFF | TGTGCCAGCAGACGGGACACCCCTTTGAACACTGAAGCTTTCTTT
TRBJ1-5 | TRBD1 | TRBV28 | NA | CATTGTGGGNQPQHF | TGTGCCACCACCGGGACAGGAGGTGGCAATCAGCCCCAGCATTTT
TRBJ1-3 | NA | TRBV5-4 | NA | CASSPNRDSGNTIYF | TGTGCCAGCAGCCCAAATCGGGATTCTGGAAACACCATATATTTT
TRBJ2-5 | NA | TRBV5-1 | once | CASSLALRIETQYF | TGCGCCAGCAGCTTGGCATTGAGGATAGAGACCCAGTACTTC
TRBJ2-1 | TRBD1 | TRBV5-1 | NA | CASSPGQGIGNEQFF | TGCGCCAGCAGTCCGGGACAGGGGATTGGCAATGAGCAGTTCTTC
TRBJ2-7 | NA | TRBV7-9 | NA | CASRRGGATYEQYF | TGTGCCAGCAGACGCGGAGGAGCCACCTACGAGCAGTACTTC
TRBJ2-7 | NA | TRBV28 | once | CASSLSADSSYEQYF | TGTGCCAGCAGTTTATCGGCGGACTCTTCCTACGAGCAGTACTTC
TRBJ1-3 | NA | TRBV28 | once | CASSLESGNTIYF | TGTGCCAGCAGTTTAGAGTCTGGAAACACCATATATTTT
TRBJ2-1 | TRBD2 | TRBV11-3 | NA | CASSLDLASGYNEQFF | TGTGCCAGCAGCTTAGATCTGGCTAGCGGCTACAATGAGCAGTTCTTC
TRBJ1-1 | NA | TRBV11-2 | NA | CASSSYGGNTEAFF | TGTGCCAGCAGCTCGTACGGTGGGAACACTGAAGCTTTCTTT
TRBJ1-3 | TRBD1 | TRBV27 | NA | CASRETGPGNTIYF | TGTGCCAGCAGGGAGACAGGGCCTGGAAACACCATATATTTT